These 5 T cell receptor beta chains came from one sample sequenced in a study of T-cell reconstitution after alpha-beta-depleted transplantation in children. Researchers prepared the TCRbeta library using unique molecular identifiers, the study reports. TCRdb called the PCR reads again in MiXCR, with one record for every CDR3 protein. Seen here are about 510,000 distinct CDR3 sequences, about an eighth observed once, and the top ten hold 12% to 15%. The sequencing used PBMCs, mostly from graft donor cells, collected 180 days after TCRalphabeta/CD19-depleted stem cell transplant. The receptor source for this set is a female patient aged 2-9 years who had a stem cell transplant for aplastic anemia, so the T cells may come from the graft donor.

The chain uses TRBV12-3 or TRBV12-4 and TRBJ1-6; 7 nucleotides agree with TRBD1. This CDR3 spans 15 amino acids. The J segment lost 9 bases and the V segment lost 5 bases, leaving 10 bases of the junction unmatched. CDR3 sequence (DNA): TGTGCCAGCAGTCCCACCGGGACAGAGTTTTCACCCCTCCACTTT. The encoded protein is CASSPTGTEFSPLHF.

The table lists this clonotype with a few counts. This chain joins TRBV4-3 and TRBJ2-5; D gene unclear. The CDR3 spans 16 residues. Trimming took 0 bases from V and 2 from J, leaving 13 bases between them. CDR1 LGHNA and CDR2 YSLEER come from the germline V gene. The CDR3 nucleotides read TGCGCCAGCAGCCAAGATGGTCTACAGACACAAGAGACCCAGTACTTC. Translation gives CASSQDGLQTQETQYF.

This clonotype was seen only a few times. The chain joins TRBV7-8 to TRBJ1-5; D call uncertain. CDR1 is SGHVS and CDR2 is FQNEAQ in the germline V gene. The CDR3 totals 17 residues. Trimming pared 1 base from V and 7 bases from J, leaving 20 bases between. The CDR3 region has the DNA TGTGCCAGCAGCTTAGGCGGTGAGCCATCACCTAACCAGCCCCAGCATTTT. Its translation: CASSLGGEPSPNQPQHF.

The chain uses TRBV4-1 and TRBJ2-1; 12 bases align to TRBD2. This CDR3 contains 16 residues. V lost 0 bases and J lost 9; bases outside the gene matches: 6. CDR1 MGHRA and CDR2 YSYEKL come from the germline V gene. The CDR3 region is CASSQETSGSGGEQFF. The CDR3, as DNA: TGCGCCAGCAGCCAAGAGACTAGCGGGAGTGGGGGTGAGCAGTTCTTC.

The chain carries TRBV20-1 and TRBJ2-1, with D uncertain. The CDR3 is 13 amino acids. Trimming removed 0 bases from V and 4 bases from J, with 7 bases in between. Per the germline V gene, CDR1 is DFQATT and CDR2 is SNEGSKA (reference sequence). DNA for the CDR3: TGCAGTGCTAGAGAGAGAACTTACAATGAGCAGTTCTTC. This codes for CSARERTYNEQFF.